This T cell receptor (beta chain) was identified during a study of T cells in localized non-small cell lung cancer. This clone was recorded once. Its antigen is undetermined. In germline, CDR1 is SGHTA, CDR2 FQGTGA. The ends were cut back, 5 bases at V and 6 bases at J, with 8 bases in the middle. The CDR3 totals 13 residues. General study points: In uninvolved adjacent lung, T cell clonality reached its highest value, exceeding tumor.

Using immunoSEQ multiplex PCR, the repertoire was profiled, and TCRdb retains in-frame clones only, with some absent. Altogether some 85,000 clones are present, around 82% being singletons, with the ten largest covering over 15%. This chain links TRBV7-3 with TRBJ1-6; D unresolved. The sequencing used PBMCs, collected before any cancer treatment. This TCR was recovered from a man between 40 and 70 years old with stage II squamous cell lung carcinoma. This chain's CDR3 is CASSPTLNSPLHF. The DNA for the CDR3 is TGTGCCAGCAGCCCCACCCTTAATTCACCCCTCCACTTT.